These 27 T cell receptor beta chains were all obtained from the same sample, sequenced in a study of Tregs in tolerant kidney transplant recipients. The data were produced by immunoSEQ multiplex PCR, yet TCRdb's version contains in-frame clones alone and is incomplete. The sample gives about 94,000 clones, over 85% of which show up once; about 0.45% is in the top ten. This sample comprised CD4+ T cells from blood, obtained before the transplant. These receptors were collected from a human donor who received a combined kidney and bone marrow transplant.

This chain uses TRBV5-6 with TRBJ1-2; no reliable D call. Trimming pared 2 bases from V and 3 bases from J, leaving 11 bases between. This CDR3 region has 14 residues. Germline-derived CDR1 and CDR2 are SGHDT and YYEEEE. The CDR3 region is CASSLPQNYYGYTF. Here the CDR3 DNA reads TGTGCCAGCAGCTTACCCCAGAATTACTATGGCTACACCTTC.

In its sample, this clone was seen once. This sequence joins TRBV30 and TRBJ1-2; 7 bases align to TRBD1. CDR1 is GTSNPN and CDR2 is SVGIG in the germline V gene (reference sequence). The CDR3 extends over 14 amino acids. Trimming cost V 1 base and J 6 bases; bases outside gene matches: 8. CDR3 nucleotides: TGTGCCTGGAGTGCCCTTACAGGGGCAAATGGCTACACCTTC. Translation: CAWSALTGANGYTF.

This chain connects TRBV9 to TRBJ2-5; D unclear. The germline V gene has CDR1 SGDLS and CDR2 YYNGEE. There are 13 residues in the CDR3. The V gene lost 0 bases and the J gene lost 3 bases, with 6 bases spanning the gap. In nucleotides, the CDR3 is TGTGCCAGCAGCGTAGGACTTGAAGAGACCCAGTACTTC. Its translation: CASSVGLEETQYF.

This rearrangement joins TRBV6-5 to TRBJ2-7, with a weak D call TRBD2 (5 bases). This CDR3 is 13 amino acids long. V gave up 3 bases and J gave up 2 bases, with 8 bases separating them. Germline CDR1 is MNHEY and CDR2 is SVGAGI. The CDR3 region has the DNA TGTGCCAGCAGTTATAGGAGGACCTACGAGCAGTACTTC. Its protein is CASSYRRTYEQYF.

This chain joins TRBV6-1 and TRBJ2-7; TRBD1 agrees at 7 bases. The CDR3 loop spans 13 amino acids. Germline CDR1 reads MNHNS; CDR2 reads SASEGT. With V trimmed by 4 bases and J by 3 bases, 3 bases remained unmatched. The CDR3 sequence: CASSAGTVYEQYF. The CDR3 DNA reads as TGTGCCAGCAGTGCCGGGACAGTCTACGAGCAGTACTTC.

The chain couples TRBV27 to TRBJ2-5; 11 bases map to TRBD1. The CDR3 is 14 amino acids. Trimming cost V 6 bases and J 5 bases; bases outside gene matches: 5. Per germline, CDR1 MNHEY and CDR2 SMNVEV (reference sequence). The CDR3: CASRRTGGGETQYF. For the CDR3, the DNA is TGTGCCAGCAGACGGACAGGGGGCGGTGAGACCCAGTACTTC.

The chain has TRBV4-3 and TRBJ2-7; 9 bases match TRBD2. Germline V gene lookup returns CDR1 LGHNA and CDR2 YSLEER. The CDR3 is 17 amino acids. V was clipped by 2 bases and J by 4 bases; unmatched bases: 12. The CDR3 reads CASSQQGAGGSFYEQYF. CDR3 sequence (DNA): TGCGCCAGCAGCCAACAGGGAGCGGGAGGATCCTTTTACGAGCAGTACTTC.

J is TRBJ1-1 and V is TRBV28; 7 nucleotides line up with TRBD1. In germline, CDR1 is MDHEN, CDR2 SYDVKM. The J segment lost 4 bases and the V segment lost 3 bases, leaving 5 bases of the junction unmatched. The CDR3 is 14 amino acids. The CDR3 coding sequence is TGTGCCAGCAGTTTGGGACAGTTGAGCACTGAAGCTTTCTTT. It yields the protein CASSLGQLSTEAFF.

The chain employs TRBV28 and TRBJ2-3; 7 bases are a match to TRBD2. The CDR3 contains 14 residues. V shed 6 bases and J 2 bases; nucleotides not matched to a gene: 5. The germline CDR1 and CDR2 sequences are MDHEN and SYDVKM. CDR3 DNA sequence: TGTGCCAGCAGCAAAGCGGGGTACACAGATACGCAGTATTTT. Translation: CASSKAGYTDTQYF.

CDR3 loop: CSALGDPGRSSTDTQYF. In nucleotides, the CDR3 is TGCAGCGCTCTGGGGGATCCAGGGAGGTCCAGCACAGATACGCAGTATTTT. The chain recombines TRBV29-1 with TRBJ2-3; D is possibly TRBD2 (6 bases). CDR1 and CDR2 (germline): SQVTM, ANQGSEA. Between the trimmed V and J ends, which lost 7 bases and 0 bases, there was a span of 23 bases. CDR3 length equals 17 residues.

This clone was found a few times. The same CDR3 can be traced to other DNA sequences in this sample. The genes are TRBV11-1 and TRBJ2-5, with 10 bases that match TRBD1. Looked up from germline, CDR1 is SGHAT and CDR2 is FQDESV (reference sequence). With V trimmed by 5 bases and J by 4 bases, 1 base remained unmatched. The CDR3 contains 13 residues. CDR3 amino acids: CASSRDRGETQYF. Here the CDR3 DNA reads TGTGCCAGCAGCAGGGACAGGGGAGAGACCCAGTACTTC.

This chain uses TRBV9 with TRBJ1-4; D gene ambiguous. With 2 bases removed from V and 8 bases from J, the gap between germline ends came to 13 bases. This CDR3 spans 14 amino acids. Germline values: CDR1 SGDLS, CDR2 YYNGEE. CDR3 region: CASSVDSSPEKLFF. CDR3 nucleotide sequence: TGTGCCAGCAGCGTGGACTCCAGTCCCGAAAAACTGTTTTTT.

This clone appeared once. This chain connects TRBV7-3 to TRBJ2-2; the D gene is possibly TRBD2 (6 bases). The CDR3 totals 16 residues. Per germline, CDR1 SGHTA and CDR2 FQGTGA. Trimming shortened V by 2 bases and J by 5 bases, and 15 bases separated the two germline ends. The CDR3 sequence: CASSLSGGTDTGELFF. CDR3 DNA: TGTGCCAGCAGCTTATCCGGCGGGACGGATACCGGGGAGCTGTTTTTT.

The chain uses TRBV7-3 and TRBJ2-2; maybe TRBD1 (6 bases). V was trimmed by 5 bases and J by 4 bases, leaving 11 bases between them. The CDR3 totals 14 residues. Looked up from germline, CDR1 is SGHTA and CDR2 is FQGTGA. The CDR3: CASSPRQATGELFF. Written as DNA, the CDR3 is TGTGCCAGCAGCCCCAGACAGGCCACCGGGGAGCTGTTTTTT.

The gene calls are TRBV7-2 and TRBJ1-4; D remains ambiguous. V was trimmed by 5 bases and J by 0 bases, leaving 10 bases between them. The CDR3 runs 15 residues. In germline, CDR1 is SGHTA, CDR2 FQGNSA. DNA for the CDR3: TGTGCCAGCAGCCCCCAAATAGCAACTAATGAAAAACTGTTTTTT. Translated: CASSPQIATNEKLFF.

The J gene is TRBJ2-3, the V gene TRBV7-2, with D maybe TRBD2 (6 bases). This CDR3 contains 16 residues. Germline V gives CDR1 SGHTA, CDR2 FQGNSA. Trimming removed 5 bases at V and 2 bases at J, with 17 bases between. The CDR3 DNA is TGTGCCAGCAGCCCTAGTCGGGGGAATATCACAGATACGCAGTATTTT. It encodes CASSPSRGNITDTQYF. The full variable domain, with the rest looked up from reference TRBV7-2 and TRBJ2-3, is GAGVSQSPSNKVTEKGKDVELRCDPISGHTALYWYRQSLGQGLEFLIYFQGNSAPDKSGLPSDRFSAERTGGSVSTLTIQRTQQEDSAVYLCASSPSRGNITDTQYFGPGTRLTVL.

The V gene is TRBV11-2, the J gene TRBJ1-2, with TRBD1 matching 7 bases. CDR3 length: 14 amino acids. Germline assignment: CDR1 SGHAT and CDR2 FQNNGV. The J segment lost 4 bases and the V segment lost 1 base, leaving 3 bases of the junction unmatched. The DNA for the CDR3 is TGTGCCAGCAGCTTAGGCTCAGGGGGCTATGGCTACACCTTC. It encodes CASSLGSGGYGYTF.

The chain is built from TRBV2 and TRBJ1-4; D is unresolved. CDR3 length equals 13 residues. Trimming took 4 bases from V and 4 from J, leaving 7 bases between them. The germline V gene encodes CDR1 SNHLY and CDR2 FYNNEI. The CDR3 region has the DNA TGTGCCAGCAGTGGACTGATTAATGAAAAACTGTTTTTT. As protein: CASSGLINEKLFF.

Notes on this clone: The junction shows a germline mismatch at one end, possibly a read error. In the same sample, other DNA sequences code for this CDR3. The chain has TRBV30 and TRBJ1-6; a possible D gene is TRBD1 (6 bases). CDR1 GTSNPN and CDR2 SVGIG come from the germline V gene (reference sequence). The CDR3 is made up of 17 amino acids. CDR3 sequence (DNA): TGTGCCTGGAGCGGGCGGGGGGCCAGCCCCTATAATTCCCCCCTCCACTTT. This sequence encodes CAWSGRGASPYNSPLHF.

J is TRBJ2-1 and V is TRBV7-9; 10 nucleotides match TRBD2. Germline-derived CDR1 and CDR2 are SEHNR and FQNEAQ (reference sequence). With V trimmed by 5 bases and J by 2 bases, 6 bases remained unmatched. CDR3 length: 16 residues. The CDR3 loop reads CASSPLAGEAYNEQFF. CDR3 sequence (DNA): TGTGCCAGCAGCCCCCTAGCGGGAGAAGCCTACAATGAGCAGTTCTTC.

The chain couples TRBV6-4 to TRBJ2-3, with D unresolved. The CDR3 totals 15 residues. Trimming cost V 4 bases and J 0 bases, with 11 bases left between them. Germline CDR1 MRHNA, CDR2 SNTAGT. The CDR3 DNA sequence: TGTGCCAGCAGTGCGGTGCATGATAGCACAGATACGCAGTATTTT. It yields the protein CASSAVHDSTDTQYF.

V is TRBV5-1 and J is TRBJ2-7, with 7 bases lining up with TRBD1. V lost 4 bases and J lost 3; bases outside the gene matches: 4. The germline gives CDR1 SGHRS, CDR2 YFSETQ. The CDR3 length is 13 residues. The CDR3: CASSLGQVYEQYF. For the CDR3, the DNA is TGCGCCAGCAGCCTCGGACAGGTCTACGAGCAGTACTTC.

The V call is TRBV14, the J call TRBJ1-1, with D possibly TRBD1 on 5 matching bases. Deletions cut 0 bases from V and 5 bases from J, with 13 bases between. Germline-derived CDR1 and CDR2 are SGHDN and FVKESK. There are 15 residues in the CDR3. The CDR3 reads CASSQELQGGTEAFF. CDR3 DNA: TGTGCCAGCAGCCAAGAATTGCAGGGAGGGACTGAAGCTTTCTTT.

The J gene is TRBJ2-1, the V gene TRBV7-3; 13 bases fit TRBD2. Germline V gives CDR1 SGHTA, CDR2 FQGTGA. The CDR3 totals 17 residues. J lost 7 bases, V lost 4 bases, and 10 bases had no gene match. The CDR3 loop is CASSWGLAGSVANEQFF. CDR3 bases: TGTGCCAGCAGCTGGGGACTAGCGGGATCCGTGGCAAATGAGCAGTTCTTC.

The chain has TRBV7-9 and TRBJ1-2; 7 bases are a match to TRBD1. The ends lost 2 bases at V and 4 bases at J; junction bases unmatched: 7. Germline V gene lookup returns CDR1 SEHNR and CDR2 FQNEAQ (reference sequence). This CDR3 spans 15 amino acids. CDR3 coding DNA: TGTGCCAGCAGCTTATCGACAGGGACCTTCTATGGCTACACCTTC. This codes for CASSLSTGTFYGYTF.

Details on this clone: One junction end does not reproduce the germline sequence, and a read error may be involved. V usage is TRBV11-2 and J usage is TRBJ1-6, with 8 bases identical to TRBD1. The germline V gene has CDR1 SGHAT and CDR2 FQNNGV. This CDR3 is built from 14 residues. The CDR3, as DNA: TGTGCCAGCAGATTAGGACAGGGCCATTCACCCCTCCACTTT. Amino acid sequence: CASRLGQGHSPLHF.

The chain recombines TRBV10-3 with TRBJ2-3; D might be TRBD2 (6 bases). V lost 11 bases and J lost 0, with 12 bases in between. The CDR3 totals 13 residues. Germline V gene lookup returns CDR1 ENHRY and CDR2 SYGVKD. The CDR3 region has the DNA TGTGCCGGCCGGGACTCAAGCACAGATACGCAGTATTTT. Translating gives CAGRDSSTDTQYF.